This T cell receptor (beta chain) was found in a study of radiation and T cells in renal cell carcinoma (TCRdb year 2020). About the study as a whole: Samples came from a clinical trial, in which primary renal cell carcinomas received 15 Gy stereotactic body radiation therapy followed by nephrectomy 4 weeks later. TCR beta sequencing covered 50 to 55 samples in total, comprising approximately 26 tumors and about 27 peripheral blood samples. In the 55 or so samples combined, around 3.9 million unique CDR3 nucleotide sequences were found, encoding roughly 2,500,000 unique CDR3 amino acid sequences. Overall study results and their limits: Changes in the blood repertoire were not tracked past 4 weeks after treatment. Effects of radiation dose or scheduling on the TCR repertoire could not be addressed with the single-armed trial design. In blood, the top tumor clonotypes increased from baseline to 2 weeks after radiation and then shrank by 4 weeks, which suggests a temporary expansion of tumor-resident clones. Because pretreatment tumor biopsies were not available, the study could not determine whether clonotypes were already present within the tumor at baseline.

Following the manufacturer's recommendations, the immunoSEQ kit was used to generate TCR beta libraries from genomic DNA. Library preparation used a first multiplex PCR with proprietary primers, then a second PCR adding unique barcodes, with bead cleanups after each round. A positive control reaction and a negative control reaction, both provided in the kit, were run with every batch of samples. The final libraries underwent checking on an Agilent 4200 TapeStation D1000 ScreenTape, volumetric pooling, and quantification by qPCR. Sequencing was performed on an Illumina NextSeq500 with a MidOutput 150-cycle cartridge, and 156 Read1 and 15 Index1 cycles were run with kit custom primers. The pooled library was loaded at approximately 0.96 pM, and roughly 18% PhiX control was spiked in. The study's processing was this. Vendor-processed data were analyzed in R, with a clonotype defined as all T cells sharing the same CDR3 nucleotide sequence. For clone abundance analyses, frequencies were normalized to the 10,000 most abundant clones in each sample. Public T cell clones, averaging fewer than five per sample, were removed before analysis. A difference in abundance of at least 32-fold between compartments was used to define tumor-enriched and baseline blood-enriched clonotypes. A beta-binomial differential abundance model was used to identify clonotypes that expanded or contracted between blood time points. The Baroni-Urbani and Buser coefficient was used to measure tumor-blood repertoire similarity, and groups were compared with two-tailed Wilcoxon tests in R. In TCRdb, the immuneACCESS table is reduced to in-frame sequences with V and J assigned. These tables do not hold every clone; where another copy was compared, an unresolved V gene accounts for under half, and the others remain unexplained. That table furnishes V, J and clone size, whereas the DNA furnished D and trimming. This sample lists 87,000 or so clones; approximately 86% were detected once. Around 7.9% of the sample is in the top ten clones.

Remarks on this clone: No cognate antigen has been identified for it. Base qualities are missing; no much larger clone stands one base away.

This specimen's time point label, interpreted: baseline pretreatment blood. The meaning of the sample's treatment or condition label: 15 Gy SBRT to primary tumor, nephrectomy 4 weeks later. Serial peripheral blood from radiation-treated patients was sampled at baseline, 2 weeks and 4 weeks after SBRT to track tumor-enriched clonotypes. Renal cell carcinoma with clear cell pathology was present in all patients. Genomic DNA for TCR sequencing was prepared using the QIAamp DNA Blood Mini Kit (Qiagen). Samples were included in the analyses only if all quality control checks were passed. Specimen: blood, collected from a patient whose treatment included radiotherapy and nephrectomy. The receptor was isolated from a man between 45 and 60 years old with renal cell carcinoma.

The CDR3 in this case is CTSSQVTPGQNEQFF. The bases are TGCACCAGCAGCCAAGTAACGCCCGGGCAAAATGAGCAGTTCTTC. The sequence joins TRBV1 to TRBJ2-1. TRBV1 is assigned pseudogene status. The CDR3 contains 15 residues, cysteine and phenylalanine counted. Only the CDR3 part of the read is kept: 45 bases, read in frame from the first base.